The present T cell receptor beta chain was sequenced within a study of shared clonotypes between healthy human individuals. Assay: immunoSEQ multiplex PCR; the TCRdb copy retains only in-frame clones and omits some. The sample records about 460,000 clones, around 77% being singletons. Only Caucasian adults living in Nashville, Tennessee made up the donor group. With V trimmed by 8 bases and J by 5 bases, 9 bases remained unmatched. CDR1 is LNHDA and CDR2 is SQIVND in the germline V gene (reference sequence). This CDR3 has 15 residues. The origin of this receptor is a woman aged 40 to 50 in good health. Some clones in this sample may be carry-over from other donors' samples. This sequence joins TRBV19 and TRBJ1-4; 9 nucleotides agree with TRBD1. Material: PBMCs. The CDR3 nucleotides are TGTGCCAGTTCTCAAACCGGGACAGGGAATGAAAAACTGTTTTTT. This sequence encodes CASSQTGTGNEKLFF.